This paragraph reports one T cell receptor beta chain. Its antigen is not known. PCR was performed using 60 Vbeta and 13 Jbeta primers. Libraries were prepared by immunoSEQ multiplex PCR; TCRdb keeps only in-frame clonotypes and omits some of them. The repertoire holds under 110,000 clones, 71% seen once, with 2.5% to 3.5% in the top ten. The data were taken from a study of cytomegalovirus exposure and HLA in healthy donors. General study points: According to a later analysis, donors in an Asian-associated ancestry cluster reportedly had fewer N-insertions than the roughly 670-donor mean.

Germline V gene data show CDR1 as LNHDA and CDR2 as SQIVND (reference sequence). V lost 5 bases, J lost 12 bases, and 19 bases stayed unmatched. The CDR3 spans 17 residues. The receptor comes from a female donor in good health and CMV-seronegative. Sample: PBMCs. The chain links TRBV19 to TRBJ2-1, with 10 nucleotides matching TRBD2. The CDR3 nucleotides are TGTGCCAGTAGTCGGGCGGCTAGCGGGGGTCTCAACTTAGTGCAGTTCTTC. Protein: CASSRAASGGLNLVQFF. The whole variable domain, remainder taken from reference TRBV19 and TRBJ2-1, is DGGITQSPKYLFRKEGQNVTLSCEQNLNHDAMYWYRQDPGQGLRLIYYSQIVNDFQKGDIAEGYSVSREKKESFPLTVTSAQKNPTAFYLCASSRAASGGLNLVQFFGPGTRLTVL.